A single sample gave rise to the 21 T cell receptor beta chains below, sequenced in a study of blood T cell repertoires in COVID-19. Profiling relied on immunoSEQ multiplex PCR, and the TCRdb table lists in-frame clones only, not all of them. The table has roughly 91,000 clones, 70% to 85% seen once; the top ten hold 7%. The sample consisted of peripheral blood. The receptors shown here come from a man aged 65 to 79 with acute or convalescent COVID-19.

This clone has a single count. The chain has TRBV5-1 and TRBJ1-5; TRBD1 matches 7 bases. The ends lost 0 bases at V and 8 bases at J; junction bases unmatched: 5. Germline V gene sequence: CDR1 SGHRS, CDR2 YFSETQ. The CDR3 covers 14 residues. CDR3 sequence reads: CASSLGGGQEPQHF. Written as DNA, the CDR3 is TGCGCCAGCAGCTTGGGAGGGGGCCAGGAGCCCCAGCATTTT.

The chain has TRBV6-1 and TRBJ1-6; no clear D gene. CDR3 length: 13 residues. Between the trimmed V and J ends, which lost 3 bases and 8 bases, there was a span of 8 bases. Germline lookup yields CDR1 MNHNS and CDR2 SASEGT. DNA for the CDR3: TGTGCCAGCAGTGAGCGGAGGGATTCACCCCTCCACTTT. Translated, it gives CASSERRDSPLHF.

The CDR3 DNA sequence: TGTGCCAGCAGTTTCAGGGTTGATCAGCCCCAGCATTTT. Its protein is CASSFRVDQPQHF. This chain links TRBV6-5 with TRBJ1-5; tentatively, D is TRBD1 (5 bases). The CDR3 has 13 residues. Germline lookup yields CDR1 MNHEY and CDR2 SVGAGI. V gave up 4 bases and J gave up 5 bases, with 9 bases separating them.

Details on this clone: A read error may produce the germline difference seen at one junction end. The chain carries TRBV2 and TRBJ2-2; 9 bases map to TRBD2. Germline V CDR1 and CDR2: SNHLY, FYNNEI. The CDR3 length is 19 residues. In DNA, the CDR3 is TGTGCCAGCAGTGGTGAGACGGCGGGGGGGCCGATGAACGCCGGGGAGCTGTTTTTT. Amino acid sequence: CASSGETAGGPMNAGELFF.

This rearrangement joins TRBV5-5 to TRBJ2-1, with D possibly matching TRBD1 (6 bases). CDR3 length: 13 amino acids. V was trimmed by 0 bases and J by 6 bases, leaving 7 bases between them. Germline assignment: CDR1 SGHKS and CDR2 YYEKEE (reference sequence). The DNA for the CDR3 is TGTGCCAGCAGCTTGGGCAGGGGCAATGAGCAGTTCTTC. It translates to CASSLGRGNEQFF.

This chain joins TRBV19 and TRBJ1-2, with D maybe TRBD1 (6 bases). Trimming left V 2 bases short and J 2 bases short, with 6 bases between. The CDR3 is 13 residues long. Germline V CDR1 and CDR2: LNHDA, SQIVND (reference sequence). CDR3 nucleotides: TGTGCCAGTAGTATAACAGGGAACTATGGCTACACCTTC. Its translation: CASSITGNYGYTF. Based on the CDR3 plus reference TRBV19 and TRBJ1-2, the full variable domain is DGGITQSPKYLFRKEGQNVTLSCEQNLNHDAMYWYRQDPGQGLRLIYYSQIVNDFQKGDIAEGYSVSREKKESFPLTVTSAQKNPTAFYLCASSITGNYGYTFGSGTRLTVV.

Remarks on this clone: Within the sample, other DNA sequences also encode this same CDR3. J is TRBJ1-1 and V is TRBV5-1, with 9 bases identical to TRBD1. Germline CDR1 is SGHRS and CDR2 is YFSETQ. This CDR3 spans 15 amino acids. The trim removed 3 bases at V and 2 bases at J, leaving 5 bases unmatched. The CDR3 spells CASSSGQGQNTEAFF. The CDR3 DNA reads as TGCGCCAGCAGCTCCGGACAGGGGCAAAACACTGAAGCTTTCTTT. The whole variable domain, filled in from reference TRBV5-1 and TRBJ1-1, reads KAGVTQTPRYLIKTRGQQVTLSCSPISGHRSVSWYQQTPGQGLQFLFEYFSETQRNKGNFPGRFSGRQFSNSRSEMNVSTLELGDSALYLCASSSGQGQNTEAFFGQGTRLTVV.

The chain couples TRBV10-3 to TRBJ2-3; 8 bases are shared with TRBD1. CDR3 length equals 15 residues. Trimming removed 5 bases from V and 2 bases from J; junction bases left unmatched: 6. CDR1 ENHRY and CDR2 SYGVKD come from the germline V gene. The CDR3 loop reads CAISPGQANTDTQYF. As DNA, the CDR3 is TGTGCCATCAGTCCGGGACAGGCAAACACAGATACGCAGTATTTT.

The gene calls are TRBV27 and TRBJ1-6; D remains ambiguous. The germline V and J ends were trimmed by 3 bases and 7 bases, with 13 bases remaining between them. Per germline, CDR1 MNHEY and CDR2 SMNVEV (reference sequence). The CDR3 runs 15 residues. The CDR3 nucleotides read TGTGCCAGCAGTTTTTCGCAGCAGGTGAATTCACCCCTCCACTTT. It specifies CASSFSQQVNSPLHF.

This clone was detected only once. The chain is built from TRBV28 and TRBJ2-7, with 8 bases matching TRBD2. The CDR3 is 13 residues long. Germline lookup yields CDR1 MDHEN and CDR2 SYDVKM. Trimming removed 8 bases from V and 6 bases from J; junction bases left unmatched: 9. Here the CDR3 DNA reads TGTGCCAGCTCACAAGCGGGAGCCGGCGAGCAGTACTTC. Its protein product is CASSQAGAGEQYF.

This clone was detected a few times. This chain connects TRBV5-8 to TRBJ1-5; 10 nucleotides line up with TRBD1. In germline, CDR1 is SGHTS, CDR2 YDEGEE. J was trimmed by 1 base and V by 4 bases; bases with no gene match: 5. The CDR3 length is 16 residues. CDR3 residues: CASSGTGQGSNQPQHF. The CDR3 DNA is TGTGCCAGCAGCGGAACGGGACAGGGGAGCAATCAGCCCCAGCATTTT.

The rearrangement joins TRBV27 to TRBJ2-2; TRBD1 aligns across 9 bases. In germline, CDR1 is MNHEY, CDR2 SMNVEV (reference sequence). This CDR3 spans 16 amino acids. The ends lost 5 bases at V and 5 bases at J; junction bases unmatched: 9. CDR3 in amino acids: CASSPLGTGRTGELFF. Here the CDR3 DNA reads TGTGCCAGCAGTCCTCTGGGGACAGGGCGTACCGGGGAGCTGTTTTTT.

This chain connects TRBV4-1 to TRBJ2-4; D might be TRBD2 (5 bases). CDR1 MGHRA and CDR2 YSYEKL come from the germline V gene. The CDR3 spans 18 residues. The V and J ends lost 4 bases and 2 bases respectively, with 21 bases between them. In DNA, the CDR3 is TGCGCCAGCAGCCCAGGACCAGCGGCGGGTGTGACCAAAAACATTCAGTACTTC. This codes for CASSPGPAAGVTKNIQYF.

This clone was observed a handful of times. The rearrangement joins TRBV7-2 to TRBJ1-2; tentatively, D is TRBD1 (5 bases). CDR3 length: 15 residues. The V gene's germline CDR1 is SGHTA and CDR2 FQGNSA. The V gene lost 2 bases and the J gene lost 7 bases, with 17 bases spanning the gap. The CDR3 protein is CASSLSRDSVSGYTF. The CDR3 nucleotides read TGTGCCAGCAGCTTAAGCCGGGACTCTGTCTCTGGCTACACCTTC.

The V call is TRBV9, the J call TRBJ2-7, with TRBD2 as a possible D gene (5 bases). The CDR3 has 15 amino acids. Trimming shortened V by 0 bases and J by 0 bases, and 10 bases separated the two germline ends. From germline, CDR1 is SGDLS and CDR2 YYNGEE. The CDR3 reads CASSVGVGSSYEQYF. For the CDR3, the DNA is TGTGCCAGCAGCGTAGGAGTAGGGAGCTCCTACGAGCAGTACTTC.

The V gene is TRBV3-1 (or the pseudogene TRBV3-2), the J gene TRBJ2-3; 11 bases match TRBD2. Germline loops: CDR1 LGHDT, CDR2 YNNKEL (reference sequence). The J segment lost 6 bases and the V segment lost 2 bases, leaving 1 base of the junction unmatched. The CDR3 is made up of 14 amino acids. The CDR3 DNA sequence: TGTGCCAGCAGCCAACTAGCGGGGGGTGATACGCAGTATTTT. This gives the protein CASSQLAGGDTQYF.

This clone occurred once. The rearrangement uses TRBV9 and TRBJ2-3, with 10 bases fitting TRBD2. The V segment lost 1 base and the J segment 5 bases; nucleotides outside the gene matches: 7. The germline CDR1 and CDR2 sequences are SGDLS and YYNGEE. The CDR3 extends over 16 amino acids. CDR3 protein: CASSVSSGGPEDTQYF. In DNA form, the CDR3 reads TGTGCCAGCAGCGTAAGTAGCGGGGGGCCGGAAGATACGCAGTATTTT.

The chain employs TRBV10-3 and TRBJ1-2; a weak D match, TRBD1 (5 bases). This CDR3 is built from 13 residues. The V gene lost 3 bases and the J gene lost 4 bases, with 9 bases spanning the gap. CDR1 and CDR2 from the germline V gene are ENHRY and SYGVKD. The CDR3 spells CAISEDSAYGYTF. The DNA for the CDR3 is TGTGCCATCAGTGAAGACAGCGCCTATGGCTACACCTTC.

The V and J genes are TRBV24-1 and TRBJ2-5; 7 positions match TRBD1. Germline CDR1 reads KGHDR; CDR2 reads SFDVKD. This CDR3 has 16 amino acids. Trimming cost V 2 bases and J 1 base; bases outside gene matches: 6. The CDR3 spells CATSDYGTASQETQYF. In nucleotides, the CDR3 is TGTGCCACCAGTGATTACGGGACAGCGAGCCAAGAGACCCAGTACTTC.

The chain carries TRBV2 and TRBJ2-7; D remains unclear. The CDR3 has 11 residues. Germline V gene lookup returns CDR1 SNHLY and CDR2 FYNNEI. Trimming cost V 5 bases and J 5 bases, with 7 bases left between them. CDR3 sequence (DNA): TGTGCCAGCAGTTTCCGGGACGAGCAGTACTTC. Translated: CASSFRDEQYF.

This chain connects TRBV19 to TRBJ2-1, with D perhaps TRBD2 (5 bases). Deletions cut 7 bases from V and 0 bases from J, with 13 bases between. This CDR3 is built from 15 residues. The germline V gene has CDR1 LNHDA and CDR2 SQIVND (reference sequence). The CDR3 bases are TGTGCCAGTACCATGGTAGGGAGCTCCTACAATGAGCAGTTCTTC. Protein: CASTMVGSSYNEQFF.